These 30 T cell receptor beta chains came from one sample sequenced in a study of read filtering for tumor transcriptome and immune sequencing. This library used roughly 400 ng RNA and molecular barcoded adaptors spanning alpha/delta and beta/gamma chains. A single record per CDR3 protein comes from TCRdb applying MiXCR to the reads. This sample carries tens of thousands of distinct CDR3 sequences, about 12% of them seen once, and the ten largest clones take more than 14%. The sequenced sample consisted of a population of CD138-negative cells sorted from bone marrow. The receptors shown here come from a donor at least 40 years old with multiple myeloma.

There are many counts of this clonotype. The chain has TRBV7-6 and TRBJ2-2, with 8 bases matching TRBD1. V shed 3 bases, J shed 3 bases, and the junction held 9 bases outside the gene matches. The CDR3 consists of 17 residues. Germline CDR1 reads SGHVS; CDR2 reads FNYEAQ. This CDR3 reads CASSFKGGTGDTGELFF. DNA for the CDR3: TGTGCCAGCAGCTTCAAAGGCGGGACAGGAGACACCGGGGAGCTGTTTTTT.

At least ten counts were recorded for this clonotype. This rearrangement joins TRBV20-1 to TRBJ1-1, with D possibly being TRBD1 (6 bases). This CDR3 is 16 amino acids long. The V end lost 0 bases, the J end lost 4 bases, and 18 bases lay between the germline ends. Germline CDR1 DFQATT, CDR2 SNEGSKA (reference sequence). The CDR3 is CSARDTQGIRGTEAFF. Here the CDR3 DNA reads TGCAGTGCTAGAGATACACAGGGTATTCGGGGCACTGAAGCTTTCTTT.

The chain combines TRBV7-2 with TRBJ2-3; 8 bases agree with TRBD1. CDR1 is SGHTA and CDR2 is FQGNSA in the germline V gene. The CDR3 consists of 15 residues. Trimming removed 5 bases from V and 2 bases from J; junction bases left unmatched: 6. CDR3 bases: TGTGCCAGCAGCCAGGGGACAGGAGTCACAGATACGCAGTATTTT. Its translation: CASSQGTGVTDTQYF.

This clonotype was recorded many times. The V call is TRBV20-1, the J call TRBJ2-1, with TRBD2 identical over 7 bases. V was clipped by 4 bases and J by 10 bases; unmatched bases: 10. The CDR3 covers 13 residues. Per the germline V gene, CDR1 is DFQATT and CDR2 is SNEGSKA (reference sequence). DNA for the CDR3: TGCAGTGCTACTACCCCTGGTAGCGGGGAGCAGTTCTTC. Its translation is CSATTPGSGEQFF.

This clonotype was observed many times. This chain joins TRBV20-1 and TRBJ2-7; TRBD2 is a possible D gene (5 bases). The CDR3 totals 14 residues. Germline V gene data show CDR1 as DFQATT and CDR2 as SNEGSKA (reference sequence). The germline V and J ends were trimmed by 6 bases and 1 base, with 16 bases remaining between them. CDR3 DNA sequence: TGCAGTGCCAAGGACTTACATCAATCCTACGAGCAGTACTTC. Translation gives CSAKDLHQSYEQYF.

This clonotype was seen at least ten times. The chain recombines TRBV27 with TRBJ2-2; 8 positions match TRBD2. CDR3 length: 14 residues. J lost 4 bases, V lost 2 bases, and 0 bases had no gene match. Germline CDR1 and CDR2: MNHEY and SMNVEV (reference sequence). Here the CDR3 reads CASSLAGGTGELFF. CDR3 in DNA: TGTGCCAGCAGTTTAGCGGGAGGCACCGGGGAGCTGTTTTTT.

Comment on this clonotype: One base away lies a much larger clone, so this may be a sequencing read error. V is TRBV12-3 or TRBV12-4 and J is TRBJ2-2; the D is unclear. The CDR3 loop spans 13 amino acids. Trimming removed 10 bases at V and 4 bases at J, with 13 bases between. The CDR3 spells CANNPSPTGELFF. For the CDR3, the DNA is TGTGCCAACAACCCAAGTCCCACCGGGGAGCTGTTTTTT.

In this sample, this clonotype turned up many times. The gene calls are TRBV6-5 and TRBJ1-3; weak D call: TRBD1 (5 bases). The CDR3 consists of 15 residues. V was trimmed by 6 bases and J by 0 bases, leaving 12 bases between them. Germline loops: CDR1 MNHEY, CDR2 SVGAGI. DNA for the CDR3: TGTGCCAGCAGGCCTAGACAGCTCTCTGGAAACACCATATATTTT. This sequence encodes CASRPRQLSGNTIYF.

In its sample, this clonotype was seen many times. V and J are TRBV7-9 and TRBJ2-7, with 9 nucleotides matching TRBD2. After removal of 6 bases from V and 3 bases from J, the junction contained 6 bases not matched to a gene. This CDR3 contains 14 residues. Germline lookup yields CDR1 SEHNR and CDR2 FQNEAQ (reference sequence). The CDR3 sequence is CASRPTSGNYEQYF. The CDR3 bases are TGTGCCAGCAGACCGACTAGCGGCAACTACGAGCAGTACTTC.

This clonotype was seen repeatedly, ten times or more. CDR3 sequence: CASSHSDWTQYF. In DNA form, the CDR3 reads TGTGCCAGCAGCCATTCCGATTGGACCCAGTACTTC. The chain recombines TRBV7-2 with TRBJ2-5; D is ambiguous. V was cut by 5 bases and J by 7 bases, with 11 bases left in between. Looked up from germline, CDR1 is SGHTA and CDR2 is FQGNSA. The CDR3 spans 12 residues.

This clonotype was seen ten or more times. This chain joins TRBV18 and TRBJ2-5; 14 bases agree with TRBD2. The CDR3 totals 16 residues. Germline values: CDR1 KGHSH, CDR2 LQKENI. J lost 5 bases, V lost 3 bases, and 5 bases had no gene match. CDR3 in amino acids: CASSPLTSGRAETQYF. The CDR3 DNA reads TGTGCCAGCTCACCGCTGACTAGCGGGAGGGCGGAGACCCAGTACTTC.

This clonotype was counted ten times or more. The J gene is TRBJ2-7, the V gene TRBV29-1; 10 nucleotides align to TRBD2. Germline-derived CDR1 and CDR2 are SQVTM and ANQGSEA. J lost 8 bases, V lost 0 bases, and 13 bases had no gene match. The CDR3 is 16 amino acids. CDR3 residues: CSVEERASGSLIQQYF. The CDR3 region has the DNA TGCAGCGTTGAAGAGAGGGCTAGCGGGAGTCTTATTCAGCAGTACTTC.

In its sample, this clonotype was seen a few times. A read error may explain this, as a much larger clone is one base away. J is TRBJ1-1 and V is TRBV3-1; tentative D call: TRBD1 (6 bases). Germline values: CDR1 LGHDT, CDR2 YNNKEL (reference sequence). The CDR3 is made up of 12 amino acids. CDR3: CASGQGGTEAFF. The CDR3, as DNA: TGTGCCAGCGGCCAAGGGGGCACTGAAGCTTTCTTT.

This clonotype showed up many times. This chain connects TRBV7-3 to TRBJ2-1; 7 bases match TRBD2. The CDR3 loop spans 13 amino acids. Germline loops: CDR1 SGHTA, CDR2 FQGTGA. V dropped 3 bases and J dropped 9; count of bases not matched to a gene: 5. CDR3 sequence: CASSFRLAGEQFF. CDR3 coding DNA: TGTGCCAGCAGCTTCCGACTAGCCGGTGAGCAGTTCTTC.

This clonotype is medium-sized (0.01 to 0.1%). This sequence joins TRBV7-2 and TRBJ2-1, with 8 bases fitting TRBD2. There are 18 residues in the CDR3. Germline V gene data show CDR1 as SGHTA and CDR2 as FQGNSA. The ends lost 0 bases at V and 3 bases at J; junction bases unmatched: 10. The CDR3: CASSLAPTVAGIYNEQFF. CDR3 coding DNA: TGTGCCAGCAGCTTAGCTCCCACGGTAGCGGGGATCTACAATGAGCAGTTCTTC.

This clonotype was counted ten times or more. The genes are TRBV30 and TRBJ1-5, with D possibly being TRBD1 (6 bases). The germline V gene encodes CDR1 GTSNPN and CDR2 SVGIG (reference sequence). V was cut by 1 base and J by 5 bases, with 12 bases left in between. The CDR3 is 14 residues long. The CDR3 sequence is CAWSGGQIYQPQHF. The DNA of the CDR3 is TGTGCCTGGAGTGGAGGACAGATTTATCAGCCCCAGCATTTT.

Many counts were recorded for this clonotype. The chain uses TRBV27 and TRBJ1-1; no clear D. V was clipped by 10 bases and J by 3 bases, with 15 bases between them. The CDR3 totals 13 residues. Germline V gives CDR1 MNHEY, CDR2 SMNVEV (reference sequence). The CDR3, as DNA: TGTGCCACCTCAAAAACAGTGTACACTGAAGCTTTCTTT. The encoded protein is CATSKTVYTEAFF.

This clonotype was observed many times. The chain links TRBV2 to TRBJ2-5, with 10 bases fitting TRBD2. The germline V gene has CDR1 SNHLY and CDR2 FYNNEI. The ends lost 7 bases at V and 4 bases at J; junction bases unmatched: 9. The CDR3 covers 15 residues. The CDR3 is CASKAGGPGGETQYF. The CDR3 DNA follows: TGTGCCAGCAAAGCGGGAGGGCCAGGAGGAGAGACCCAGTACTTC.

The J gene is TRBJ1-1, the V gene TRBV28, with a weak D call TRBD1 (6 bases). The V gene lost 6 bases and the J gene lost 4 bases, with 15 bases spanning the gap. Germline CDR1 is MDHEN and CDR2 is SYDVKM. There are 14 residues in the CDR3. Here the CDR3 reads CASRRGGGRTEAFF. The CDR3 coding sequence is TGTGCCAGCAGGCGGGGGGGGGGGCGCACTGAAGCTTTCTTT. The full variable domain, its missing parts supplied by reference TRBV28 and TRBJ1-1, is DVKVTQSSRYLVKRTGEKVFLECVQDMDHENMFWYRQDPGLGLRLIYFSYDVKMKEKGDIPEGYSVSREKKERFSLILESASTNQTSMYLCASRRGGGRTEAFFGQGTRLTVV.

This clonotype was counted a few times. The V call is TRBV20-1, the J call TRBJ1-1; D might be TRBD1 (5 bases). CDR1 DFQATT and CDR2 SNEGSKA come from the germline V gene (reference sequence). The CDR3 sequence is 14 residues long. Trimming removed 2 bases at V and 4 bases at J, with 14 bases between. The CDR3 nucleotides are TGCAGTGCTAGATCCGGCAGGGCGGGCACTGAAGCTTTCTTT. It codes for CSARSGRAGTEAFF.

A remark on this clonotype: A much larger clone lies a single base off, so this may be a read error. CDR3 nucleotide sequence: TGTGCCGGCAGTCGAAAGCTTAGCGTAATCTCCTACAATGAGCAGTTCTTC. This encodes CAGSRKLSVISYNEQFF. The chain employs TRBV6-5 and TRBJ2-1; D might be TRBD2 (5 bases). The germline CDR1 and CDR2 sequences are MNHEY and SVGAGI. This CDR3 is built from 17 residues.

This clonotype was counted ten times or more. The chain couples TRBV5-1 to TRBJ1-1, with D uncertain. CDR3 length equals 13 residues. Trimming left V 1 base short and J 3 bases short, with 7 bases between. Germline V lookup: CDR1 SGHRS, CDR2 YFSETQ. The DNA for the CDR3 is TGCGCCAGCAGCTTGTACCTTGACACTGAAGCTTTCTTT. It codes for CASSLYLDTEAFF.

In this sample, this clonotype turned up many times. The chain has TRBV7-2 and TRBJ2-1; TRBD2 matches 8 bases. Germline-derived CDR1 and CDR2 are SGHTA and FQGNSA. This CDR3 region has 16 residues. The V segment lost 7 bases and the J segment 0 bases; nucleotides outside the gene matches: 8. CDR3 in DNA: TGTGCCAGCATCCTTCGGGGGGGGTTCTCCTACAATGAGCAGTTCTTC. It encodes CASILRGGFSYNEQFF. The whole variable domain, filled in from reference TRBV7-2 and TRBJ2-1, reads GAGVSQSPSNKVTEKGKDVELRCDPISGHTALYWYRQSLGQGLEFLIYFQGNSAPDKSGLPSDRFSAERTGGSVSTLTIQRTQQEDSAVYLCASILRGGFSYNEQFFGPGTRLTVL.

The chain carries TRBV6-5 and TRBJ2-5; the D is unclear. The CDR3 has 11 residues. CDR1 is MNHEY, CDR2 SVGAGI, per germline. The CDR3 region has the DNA TGTGCGGCGCCTGACCAAGAGACCCAGTACTTC. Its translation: CAAPDQETQYF.

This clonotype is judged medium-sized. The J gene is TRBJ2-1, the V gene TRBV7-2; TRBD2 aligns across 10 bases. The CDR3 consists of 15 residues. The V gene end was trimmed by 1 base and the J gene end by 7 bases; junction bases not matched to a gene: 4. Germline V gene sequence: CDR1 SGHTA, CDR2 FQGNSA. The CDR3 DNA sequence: TGTGCCAGCAGCTTAGGATTGGGACTAGCGAATGAGCAGTTCTTC. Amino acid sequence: CASSLGLGLANEQFF.

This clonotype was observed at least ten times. In nucleotides, the CDR3 is TGTGCCAGCAGCTCTAACTATGCAACTAATGAAAAACTGTTTTTT. Encoded protein: CASSSNYATNEKLFF. This chain joins TRBV11-3 and TRBJ1-4; the D is unclear. CDR1 is SGHNT and CDR2 is YENEEA in the germline V gene. Trimming stripped 4 bases from V and 0 bases from J, with 9 bases between. The CDR3 has 15 amino acids.

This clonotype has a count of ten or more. CDR3 coding DNA: TGCAGCGTTGAAGTGGCTAGCGGATACGAGCAGTACTTC. Its translation is CSVEVASGYEQYF. The chain joins TRBV29-1 to TRBJ2-7; 7 nucleotides line up with TRBD2. The ends lost 1 base at V and 4 bases at J; junction bases unmatched: 4. The germline gives CDR1 SQVTM, CDR2 ANQGSEA. The CDR3 loop spans 13 amino acids.

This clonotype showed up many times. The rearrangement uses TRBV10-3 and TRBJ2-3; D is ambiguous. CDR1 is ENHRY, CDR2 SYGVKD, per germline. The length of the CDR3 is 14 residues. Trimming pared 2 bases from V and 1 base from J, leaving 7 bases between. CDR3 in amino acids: CAISEGSGTDTQYF. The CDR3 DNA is TGTGCCATCAGTGAGGGGTCTGGCACAGATACGCAGTATTTT.

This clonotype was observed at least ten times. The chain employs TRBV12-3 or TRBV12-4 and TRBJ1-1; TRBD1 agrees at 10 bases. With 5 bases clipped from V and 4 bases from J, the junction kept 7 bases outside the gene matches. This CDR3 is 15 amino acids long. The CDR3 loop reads CASSRDRGLGTEAFF. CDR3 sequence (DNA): TGTGCCAGCAGTCGGGACAGGGGTTTGGGCACTGAAGCTTTCTTT.

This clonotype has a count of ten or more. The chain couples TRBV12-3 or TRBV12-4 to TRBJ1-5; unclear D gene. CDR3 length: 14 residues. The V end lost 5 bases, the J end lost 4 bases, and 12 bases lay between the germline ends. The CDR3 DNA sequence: TGTGCCAGCAGTCTACTGGACGGGAATCAGCCCCAGCATTTT. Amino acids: CASSLLDGNQPQHF.